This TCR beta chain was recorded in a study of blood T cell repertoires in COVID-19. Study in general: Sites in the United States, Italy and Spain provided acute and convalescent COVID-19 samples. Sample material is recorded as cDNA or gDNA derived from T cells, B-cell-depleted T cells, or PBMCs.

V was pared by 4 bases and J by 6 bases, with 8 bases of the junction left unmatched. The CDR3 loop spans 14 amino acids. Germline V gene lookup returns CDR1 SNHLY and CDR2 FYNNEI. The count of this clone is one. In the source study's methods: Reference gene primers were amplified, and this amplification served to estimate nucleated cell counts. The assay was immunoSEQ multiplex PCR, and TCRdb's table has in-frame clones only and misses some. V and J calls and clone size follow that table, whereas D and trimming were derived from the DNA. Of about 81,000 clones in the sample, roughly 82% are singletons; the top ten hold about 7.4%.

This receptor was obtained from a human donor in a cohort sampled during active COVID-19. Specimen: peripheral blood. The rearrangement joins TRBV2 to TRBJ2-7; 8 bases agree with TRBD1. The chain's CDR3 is CASSVGTGLSEQYF. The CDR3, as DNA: TGTGCCAGCAGTGTAGGGACAGGTCTCTCCGAGCAGTACTTC.